This T cell receptor beta chain was found in a study of blood T cell repertoires in COVID-19. Study-level information: COVID-19 samples from acute and convalescent phases originated in the United States, Italy and Spain. T cells, B-cell-depleted T cells, or PBMCs supplied cDNA or gDNA.

This CDR3 contains 12 residues. V dropped 6 bases and J dropped 5 bases, with 10 bases sitting between them. In the original analysis: Amplifying reference gene primers gave estimates of nucleated cell counts. Clones were sequenced by immunoSEQ multiplex PCR, and TCRdb holds only the in-frame ones, with some missing. Clonal size and the V and J genes are those of that table, whereas D and trimming came from the DNA. The sample holds 210,000 or so clones, roughly 78% seen once. This clone has a handful of counts. This receptor was identified in a woman in her thirties or forties with acute or convalescent COVID-19. Sequences were obtained from peripheral blood. The chain combines TRBV12-3 or TRBV12-4 with TRBJ1-1; a weak D match, TRBD1 (6 bases). In DNA, the CDR3 is TGTGCCAGCAGCTACAGGGAAACTGAAGCTTTCTTT. Its translation is CASSYRETEAFF.